The rows below give T cell receptor beta chains drawn from one sample of a study of identical twins. Using its own MiXCR run on the 5' RACE reads, TCRdb lists one record per CDR3 protein. Of 1.5 million or so distinct CDR3 sequences detected, 32% appear once; the ten largest clones hold 0.25% to 0.3%. The material sequenced was cord blood. Source of these receptors: a newborn girl in good health. CDR3s include the opening cysteine and the closing phenylalanine or tryptophan. Fields, in order: D gene, CDR3 length, V gene, J gene, clone size, CDR3 DNA, CDR3 protein. A D gene is named only where the DNA matches it firmly. Rows may omit the clone size; those that give it use once, few, many or a size class.

NA	15	TRBV20-1	TRBJ2-7	few	TGCAGTGCTAGAGGTCAGCGGGTGATCTCCTACGAGCAGTACTTC	CSARGQRVISYEQYF
NA	13	TRBV9	TRBJ2-1	NA	TGTGCCAGCAGCGTCTATCTAGGCCATGAGCAGTTCTTC	CASSVYLGHEQFF
NA	15	TRBV10-2	TRBJ1-6	NA	TGCGCCAGCAGTGAGACAGGGAGGGGGAATTCACCCCTCCACTTT	CASSETGRGNSPLHF
NA	14	TRBV28	TRBJ1-1	few	TGTGCCAGCACCGCCGCTGGGGCCAACACTGAAGCTTTCTTT	CASTAAGANTEAFF
TRBD2	16	TRBV10-3	TRBJ2-1	NA	TGTGCCATCAGTGAGTCTGGGGCGGGAGGGCGCGATGAGCAGTTCTTC	CAISESGAGGRDEQFF
TRBD2	17	TRBV5-6	TRBJ2-1	NA	TGTGCCAGCAGCTTCGATCCCGGGGCTAGCGGAACTGGGACCAGGTTCTTC	CASSFDPGASGTGTRFF
NA	15	TRBV10-2	TRBJ1-2	NA	TGCGCCGGCAGTGAGTCGGCCAGGGAAGTCTATGGCTACACCTTC	CAGSESAREVYGYTF
TRBD2	15	TRBV12-3/TRBV12-4	TRBJ2-5	NA	TGTGCCAGCAGTAGGACTAGCGGGAGTAGAAATGAGCAGTACTTC	CASSRTSGSRNEQYF
NA	13	TRBV28	TRBJ2-7	many	TGTGCCAGCAGTTACAGGGTCTCCTACGAGCAGTACTTC	CASSYRVSYEQYF
TRBD1	15	TRBV2	TRBJ2-6	NA	TGTGCCAGCAGTCGCAGGGGGACTGGGGCCAACGTCCTGACTTTC	CASSRRGTGANVLTF
NA	14	TRBV12-3/TRBV12-4	TRBJ2-3	NA	TGTGCCAGCAGTCGAGACGTGAGAGCAGATGTGCAGTATTTT	CASSRDVRADVQYF
TRBD1	17	TRBV9	TRBJ1-1	NA	TGTGCCAGCAGCGTATCCCCCCGGACAGGTCTGAACACTGAAGCTTTCTTT	CASSVSPRTGLNTEAFF
TRBD2	16	TRBV4-2	TRBJ2-7	few	TGTGCCAGCAGCCCCGAATATCGCGGGAGTCTAAACGAGCAGTACTTC	CASSPEYRGSLNEQYF
NA	13	TRBV6-1	TRBJ2-7	NA	TGTGCCAGCAGACTTGGGTCTCTCTACGAGAAGTACTTC	CASRLGSLYEKYF
TRBD1	15	TRBV27	TRBJ2-4	many	TGTGCCAGCAGTCCTACACAGGGGGCCAAAAACATTCAGTACTTC	CASSPTQGAKNIQYF
TRBD1	13	TRBV5-1	TRBJ2-7	many	TGCGCCAGCAGCGTAACACAGGGGCGCGAGCAGTACTTC	CASSVTQGREQYF
TRBD2	13	TRBV12-3/TRBV12-4	TRBJ2-7	few	TGTGCCAGCACGCTAGCGGGGGACTACGAGCAGTACTTC	CASTLAGDYEQYF
TRBD2	17	TRBV10-2	TRBJ2-3	NA	TGCGCCAGCAGCCTAGCGGGGGCCCTCCAAGGGACAGATACGCAGTATTTT	CASSLAGALQGTDTQYF
NA	16	TRBV12-3/TRBV12-4	TRBJ2-3	few	TGTGCCAGCAGTTCGGGCCTCGAGGGGCACACAGATACGCAGTATTTT	CASSSGLEGHTDTQYF
TRBD1	13	TRBV4-2	TRBJ1-4	many	TGTGCCAGCAGCAAAACAGGGGGGGAAAAACTGTTTTTT	CASSKTGGEKLFF
NA	14	TRBV21-1	TRBJ2-7	NA	TGTGCCAGCAGCAAATCCTCCCCAGGGGGCGAGCAGTACTTC	CASSKSSPGGEQYF
TRBD1	14	TRBV2	TRBJ1-2	NA	TGTGCCAGCAGACCGACAGGGAAAAAATGGAGCTACACCTTC	CASRPTGKKWSYTF
NA	14	TRBV5-1	TRBJ2-1	few	TGCGCCAGCAGCTTGTTGGATTACAGCAATGAGCAGTTCTTC	CASSLLDYSNEQFF
NA	14	TRBV10-3	TRBJ1-2	few	TGTGCCATCAGTGAGTCGGGATGGGCAGAAGGCTACACCTTC	CAISESGWAEGYTF
TRBD2	14	TRBV6-5	TRBJ2-1	few	TGTGCCACCCGGGTAGCGGGCTTGAACAATGAGCAGTTCTTC	CATRVAGLNNEQFF
NA	14	TRBV11-2	TRBJ2-7	few	TGTGCCAGCAGCAAAAGGGCAGGGTCCTACGAGCAGTACTTC	CASSKRAGSYEQYF
NA	12	TRBV5-1	TRBJ2-3	NA	TGCGCCAGCAGTCTGAGGTTCGATACGCAGTATTTT	CASSLRFDTQYF
TRBD2	16	TRBV11-1	TRBJ2-3	NA	TGTGCCAGCAGCTTATTACTAGCGACTAGCACAGATACGCAGTATTTT	CASSLLLATSTDTQYF
NA	14	TRBV5-1	TRBJ2-7	NA	TGCGCCAGCAGCTCGAGACAGGGAGGCAATGAGCAGTACTTC	CASSSRQGGNEQYF
NA	13	TRBV5-5	TRBJ2-7	NA	TGTGCCAGCAGTTTACTATATGCCTACGAGCAGTACTTC	CASSLLYAYEQYF
NA	15	TRBV15	TRBJ1-1	NA	TGTGCCACCAGCATTGGCCGCATTCCTCCATTCGAAGCTTTCTTT	CATSIGRIPPFEAFF
TRBD1	15	TRBV24-1	TRBJ1-4	few	TGTGCCACCAGTGAGGACAGGGGGCGGAATGAAAAACTGTTTTTT	CATSEDRGRNEKLFF
NA	12	TRBV29-1	TRBJ1-3	NA	TGCAGCGCTGCGAACTCTGGAAACACCATATATTTT	CSAANSGNTIYF
TRBD2	16	TRBV20-1	TRBJ2-4	NA	TGCAGTGCTAGGTCTGTCCTAGCGGGGGGGCACGACATTCAGTACTTC	CSARSVLAGGHDIQYF
NA	13	TRBV4-2	TRBJ2-7	NA	TGTGCCAGCAGCCAAGTTGTAGTTGGCGAGCAGTACTTC	CASSQVVVGEQYF
TRBD2	15	TRBV20-1	TRBJ2-7	NA	TGCAGTGCTCCAACTAGCGGGGGTCCCTACAATGAACAGTACTTC	CSAPTSGGPYNEQYF
NA	11	TRBV19	TRBJ1-2	NA	TGTGCCAGTAGTATAGCCTATGGCTACACCTTC	CASSIAYGYTF
TRBD2	13	TRBV7-2	TRBJ2-1	few	TGTGCCAGCAGCCCCGGGACTAGCCCTGAGCAGTTCTTC	CASSPGTSPEQFF
TRBD1	16	TRBV5-1	TRBJ2-1	NA	TGCGCCAGCAGCGTCCAGGGACAGGGGGCCAACAATGAGCAGTTCTTC	CASSVQGQGANNEQFF
NA	15	TRBV12-3/TRBV12-4	TRBJ1-2	few	TGTGCCAGCAGTACACAGGGAAGGGTCCTATATGGCTACACCTTC	CASSTQGRVLYGYTF
NA	13	TRBV20-1	TRBJ2-5	NA	TGCAGTGCACCGGACTATCCAACCTACGGGCAGTACTTC	CSAPDYPTYGQYF
NA	17	TRBV20-1	TRBJ1-2	NA	TGCAGTGCTAGAGACTGGGAAACAGGGTCGGATTACTATGGCTACACCTTC	CSARDWETGSDYYGYTF
NA	12	TRBV5-1	TRBJ2-3	NA	TGCGCCAGCAGATCGTCACTAGATACGCAGTATTTT	CASRSSLDTQYF
NA	14	TRBV9	TRBJ2-7	few	TGTGCCAGCAGCAACCGGGACAATTCCTACGAGCAGTACTTC	CASSNRDNSYEQYF
NA	16	TRBV20-1	TRBJ1-3	NA	TGCAGTGCTAGGCAATATGGGTTTGTGTCTGGAAACACCATATATTTT	CSARQYGFVSGNTIYF
TRBD1	15	TRBV4-1	TRBJ2-5	NA	TGCGCCAGCAGCCAAGGGCAGGGGGCGATTGAGACCCAGTACTTC	CASSQGQGAIETQYF
TRBD2	16	TRBV20-1	TRBJ2-3	few	TGCAGTGCTAGGAAGCTAGCGGGGGGGCAGCTAGATACGCAGTATTTT	CSARKLAGGQLDTQYF
TRBD2	18	TRBV20-1	TRBJ2-1	many	TGCAGTGCTAGAGCCACGTACGGGGGGAGGAGCTCCTACAATGAGCAGTTCTTC	CSARATYGGRSSYNEQFF
TRBD1	21	TRBV10-3	TRBJ2-1	NA	TGTGCCATCAGTGAGCCGCGTATCCACAGGGGTCAGAGCGCGTCCTACAATGAGCAGTTCTTC	CAISEPRIHRGQSASYNEQFF
NA	14	TRBV20-1	TRBJ2-7	few	TGCAGTGCTAGAGATTATTCGACGGGTTACGAGCAGTACTTC	CSARDYSTGYEQYF
TRBD1	14	TRBV6-5	TRBJ2-5	NA	TGTGCCAGCAGTTATGGACAGGGGCGGGAGACCCAGTACTTC	CASSYGQGRETQYF
NA	16	TRBV7-9	TRBJ1-4	NA	TGTGCCAGCAGCCCACGCGCCAGAGGGGCTAATGAAAAACTGTTTTTT	CASSPRARGANEKLFF
NA	13	TRBV27	TRBJ1-6	few	TGTGCCAGTGCTCACCAATATAATTCACCCCTCCACTTT	CASAHQYNSPLHF
TRBD1	15	TRBV5-1	TRBJ2-3	NA	TGCGCCAGCAGCTTGGGGGGGACAGTCACAGATACGCAGTATTTT	CASSLGGTVTDTQYF
TRBD1	20	TRBV6-1	TRBJ1-5	NA	TGTGCCAGCAGTGAAAAGGGGGACAGCTATCCCCAAGGGGCCAATCAGCCCCAGCATTTT	CASSEKGDSYPQGANQPQHF
TRBD1	12	TRBV6-1	TRBJ1-2	many	TGTGCCAGCAGGAGACAGGGGTATGGCTACACCTTC	CASRRQGYGYTF
TRBD2	16	TRBV7-8	TRBJ2-7	NA	TGTGCCAGCAGCTTGTTTAGCGGGAGACCTTACAATGAGCAGTACTTC	CASSLFSGRPYNEQYF
TRBD2	15	TRBV3-1	TRBJ2-7	NA	TGTGCCAGCAGCCATAGCGGGAAGCGGTACAATGAGCAGTACTTC	CASSHSGKRYNEQYF
NA	17	TRBV28	TRBJ2-3	NA	TGTGCCAGCAGTCCCATGGGGTTGGGCGGGGCCACAGATACGCAGTATTTT	CASSPMGLGGATDTQYF
NA	12	TRBV25-1	TRBJ1-6	NA	TGTGCCAGAGACAGGTTCAATTCACCCCTCCACTTT	CARDRFNSPLHF